The next 25 T cell receptor beta chains were all read from a single sample in a study of human T cells and chemical hapten exposure. TCRdb reanalysed the RACE reads using MiXCR and keeps one entry per CDR3 protein. The sample includes approximately 89,000 distinct CDR3 sequences, 6.6% of them seen just once. Time point indicated: patch test 2, 6 weeks after DPC sensitization. As to treatment: therapeutic diphenylcyclopropenone sensitization with weekly scalp DPC. The sample in question was whole blood, obtained in connection with sensitization to the hapten diphenylcyclopropenone (DPC). The receptors derive from a woman aged 30 to 39 with alopecia areata. Some clones in this sample may be carry-over from other donors' samples.

This clonotype was picked up many times. The J gene is TRBJ1-1, the V gene TRBV6-1; 8 bases are shared with TRBD1. CDR1 and CDR2 (germline): MNHNS, SASEGT. V was pared by 2 bases and J by 3 bases, with 8 bases of the junction left unmatched. CDR3 length equals 16 residues. The CDR3, as DNA: TGTGCCAGCAGTGAACCAGGGGGCGCTTGGTACACTGAAGCTTTCTTT. It codes for CASSEPGGAWYTEAFF.

This clonotype was seen repeatedly, ten times or more. V usage is TRBV5-1 and J usage is TRBJ2-1; a weak D match, TRBD1 (5 bases). The length of the CDR3 is 14 residues. Germline V gene lookup returns CDR1 SGHRS and CDR2 YFSETQ. V was pared by 4 bases and J by 6 bases, with 14 bases between. CDR3 amino acids: CASSLQGQVNEQFF. CDR3 DNA sequence: TGCGCCAGCAGCCTTCAGGGTCAGGTCAATGAGCAGTTCTTC.

In its sample, this clonotype was seen many times. The chain combines TRBV7-9 with TRBJ1-1; D ambiguous. Germline V gene sequence: CDR1 SEHNR, CDR2 FQNEAQ (reference sequence). The CDR3 has 12 amino acids. Deletions cut 5 bases from V and 0 bases from J, with 4 bases between. The CDR3 DNA is TGTGCCAGCAGCGCCATGAACACTGAAGCTTTCTTT. Its translation: CASSAMNTEAFF.

This clonotype was detected a few times. The V and J genes are TRBV2 and TRBJ2-3; 12 nucleotides align to TRBD2. Germline V CDR1 and CDR2: SNHLY, FYNNEI. V gave up 7 bases and J gave up 7 bases; unmatched junction bases: 9. This CDR3 comprises 15 residues. The CDR3: CASKLRLAGVYTQYF. DNA for the CDR3: TGTGCCAGCAAACTCCGACTAGCGGGGGTGTATACGCAGTATTTT.

The rearrangement joins TRBV6-2 or TRBV6-3 to TRBJ2-1; TRBD1 is a possible D gene (6 bases). V was clipped by 2 bases and J by 5 bases, with 7 bases between them. CDR1 is MNHEY, CDR2 SVGEGT, per germline. This CDR3 has 13 residues. CDR3 in amino acids: CASSYRDNNEQFF. The CDR3 DNA is TGTGCCAGCAGTTACCGGGACAACAATGAGCAGTTCTTC.

The chain recombines TRBV11-2 with TRBJ1-1; 7 nucleotides line up with TRBD1. Germline lookup yields CDR1 SGHAT and CDR2 FQNNGV. The trim removed 3 bases at V and 0 bases at J, leaving 10 bases unmatched. CDR3 length: 17 amino acids. For the CDR3, the DNA is TGTGCCAGCAGCTTCGTCCGGGACAGCGGGATGAACACTGAAGCTTTCTTT. Its protein is CASSFVRDSGMNTEAFF.

There are many counts of this clonotype. The chain uses TRBV2 and TRBJ1-2, with TRBD1 as a possible D gene (6 bases). Germline V gene data show CDR1 as SNHLY and CDR2 as FYNNEI. The CDR3 sequence is 13 residues long. Deletions cut 5 bases from V and 4 bases from J, with 11 bases between. The CDR3 protein is CASSWTDSYGYTF. CDR3 nucleotides: TGTGCCAGCAGTTGGACAGATTCCTATGGCTACACCTTC.

The sample holds a few counts of this clonotype. The chain has TRBV7-9 and TRBJ1-6; no clear D gene. CDR3 length: 11 residues. Trimming stripped 1 base from V and 8 bases from J, with 0 bases between. Germline CDR1 reads SEHNR; CDR2 reads FQNEAQ (reference sequence). This CDR3 reads CASSLDSPLHF. The DNA for the CDR3 is TGTGCCAGCAGCTTAGATTCACCCCTCCACTTT. The full variable domain, its missing parts supplied by reference TRBV7-9 and TRBJ1-6, is DTGVSQNPRHKITKRGQNVTFRCDPISEHNRLYWYRQTLGQGPEFLTYFQNEAQLEKSRLLSDRFSAERPKGSFSTLEIQRTEQGDSAMYLCASSLDSPLHFGNGTRLTVT.

There are a few counts of this clonotype. V usage is TRBV29-1 and J usage is TRBJ1-2; D unclear. The CDR3 runs 13 residues. The germline V gene encodes CDR1 SQVTM and CDR2 ANQGSEA. Trimming took off 3 bases at V and 8 bases at J, with 16 bases between the two ends. CDR3 protein: CSVDSYFLQGYTF. As DNA, the CDR3 is TGCAGCGTTGACAGTTATTTCTTACAGGGCTACACCTTC.

The sample holds many counts of this clonotype. The rearrangement links TRBV7-8 to TRBJ2-3; 8 bases are a match to TRBD1. This CDR3 has 16 residues. The V segment lost 6 bases and the J segment 4 bases; nucleotides outside the gene matches: 12. The germline gives CDR1 SGHVS, CDR2 FQNEAQ. The CDR3 region is CASRRDRLNSADTQYF. CDR3 nucleotides: TGTGCCAGCAGACGGGACAGGTTAAATTCGGCAGATACGCAGTATTTT. The full variable domain, in which reference TRBV7-8 and TRBJ2-3 provide the parts outside the CDR3, is GAGVSQSPRYKVAKRGQDVALRCDPISGHVSLFWYQQALGQGPEFLTYFQNEAQLDKSGLPSDRFFAERPEGSVSTLKIQRTQQEDSAVYLCASRRDRLNSADTQYFGPGTRLTVL.

This clonotype was seen many times. J is TRBJ2-3 and V is TRBV3-1; D may be TRBD2 (6 bases). The CDR3 loop spans 18 amino acids. V was clipped by 0 bases and J by 0 bases, with 16 bases between them. In germline, CDR1 is LGHDT, CDR2 YNNKEL (reference sequence). CDR3 sequence reads: CASSQDVSRETSTDTQYF. The CDR3 DNA reads TGTGCCAGCAGCCAAGATGTCTCCCGGGAGACTAGCACAGATACGCAGTATTTT.

The sample holds many counts of this clonotype. CDR3 DNA sequence: TGTGCCAGCAGTTTGGGAGCAGGGGTCACTGAAGCTTTCTTT. Its protein is CASSLGAGVTEAFF. This chain connects TRBV12-3 or TRBV12-4 to TRBJ1-1, with a weak D call TRBD1 (6 bases). The CDR3 runs to 14 residues. Trimming removed 3 bases from V and 4 bases from J, with 12 bases in between.

The count of this clonotype is one. The rearrangement joins TRBV29-1 to TRBJ1-2; D not resolved. Germline V CDR1 and CDR2: SQVTM, ANQGSEA. CDR3 size: 11 residues. CDR3 nucleotides: TGCGGCGCTAGGGAACCCTATGGCTACACCTTC. Translation: CGAREPYGYTF.

This clonotype was counted a few times. V is TRBV27 and J is TRBJ2-1; the D gene is possibly TRBD2 (5 bases). V lost 3 bases and J 0 bases, leaving 6 bases between the germline ends. CDR1 MNHEY and CDR2 SMNVEV come from the germline V gene (reference sequence). This CDR3 is 14 amino acids long. This chain's CDR3 is CASSLAGSYNEQFF. As DNA, the CDR3 is TGTGCCAGCAGTTTGGCGGGCTCCTACAATGAGCAGTTCTTC.

This sequence joins TRBV30 and TRBJ1-6; the D gene is possibly TRBD1 (6 bases). Germline CDR1 GTSNPN, CDR2 SVGIG (reference sequence). This CDR3 region has 19 residues. V was clipped by 0 bases and J by 10 bases, with 28 bases between them. DNA of the CDR3: TGTGCCTGGAGTGTATATCGTCGAGGGGGGGCGAATAGGAGCTCACCCCTCCACTTT. Residues: CAWSVYRRGGANRSSPLHF.

This clonotype was picked up many times. This chain connects TRBV12-3 or TRBV12-4 to TRBJ2-1; either TRBD1 or TRBD2 may fit D (5 bases each). The V end was cut by 5 bases, the J end by 3 bases, with 17 bases between. This CDR3 region has 16 residues. The CDR3 DNA reads as TGTGCCAGCAGTAAAGACAACTGGGACCACTACAATGAGCAGTTCTTC. Amino acid sequence: CASSKDNWDHYNEQFF.

This clonotype appeared many times. The CDR3 loop is CASSLRGTGQGAEAFF. CDR3 DNA: TGTGCCAGCAGCTTAAGAGGGACAGGGCAAGGAGCTGAAGCTTTCTTT. The chain has TRBV7-3 and TRBJ1-1, with 9 positions matching TRBD1. CDR1 SGHTA and CDR2 FQGTGA come from the germline V gene. The CDR3 is 16 residues long. V lost 1 base and J lost 6; bases outside the gene matches: 9.

This clonotype has ten or more counts. This rearrangement joins TRBV18 to TRBJ2-1, with TRBD2 matching over 8 bases. Germline V lookup: CDR1 KGHSH, CDR2 LQKENI. V shed 0 bases and J 0 bases; nucleotides not matched to a gene: 4. The CDR3 covers 17 residues. The CDR3 sequence is CASSPPRGDSSYNEQFF. CDR3 nucleotide sequence: TGTGCCAGCTCACCACCGCGGGGGGATAGCTCCTACAATGAGCAGTTCTTC.

This clonotype occurred many times. The rearrangement uses TRBV2 and TRBJ2-6; D ambiguous. The CDR3 contains 15 residues. Trimming pared 6 bases from V and 0 bases from J, leaving 9 bases between. CDR1 is SNHLY, CDR2 FYNNEI, per germline. For the CDR3, the DNA is TGTGCCAGCAGGTGGATACGCTCTGGGGCCAACGTCCTGACTTTC. As protein: CASRWIRSGANVLTF. Variable domain in full (rest from reference TRBV2 and TRBJ2-6): EPEVTQTPSHQVTQMGQEVILRCVPISNHLYFYWYRQILGQKVEFLVSFYNNEISEKSEIFDDQFSVERPDGSNFTLKIRSTKLEDSAMYFCASRWIRSGANVLTFGAGSRLTVL.

This clonotype occurred a few times. The rearrangement joins TRBV6-5 to TRBJ2-1, with a possible D match to TRBD2 (5 bases). Germline CDR1 MNHEY, CDR2 SVGAGI. V lost 6 bases and J 0 bases, leaving 15 bases between the germline ends. CDR3 length: 16 amino acids. The CDR3 region is CASSPGRGSSYNEQFF. The CDR3 bases are TGTGCCAGCAGCCCGGGTCGAGGGAGCTCCTACAATGAGCAGTTCTTC.

This clonotype was detected only a few times. The rearrangement uses TRBV7-6 and TRBJ2-5; either TRBD1 or TRBD2 may supply D (5 bases each). Germline CDR1 and CDR2: SGHVS and FNYEAQ. The CDR3 is 15 amino acids. V lost 5 bases to trimming and J lost 5 bases, with 18 bases between them. CDR3 nucleotides: TGTGCCAGCAGCCCCTCCCGGGGCTTGGGGGAGACCCAGTACTTC. Translated: CASSPSRGLGETQYF. The full variable domain, completed using reference TRBV7-6 and TRBJ2-5, is GAGVSQSPRYKVTKRGQDVALRCDPISGHVSLYWYRQALGQGPEFLTYFNYEAQQDKSGLPNDRFSAERPEGSISTLTIQRTEQRDSAMYRCASSPSRGLGETQYFGPGTRLLVL.

This clonotype was picked up many times. CDR3: CSVGQGGTEAFF. CDR3 in DNA: TGCAGCGTTGGTCAGGGGGGGACTGAAGCTTTCTTT. The chain combines TRBV29-1 with TRBJ1-1, with 7 positions matching TRBD1. The CDR3 spans 12 residues. Per germline, CDR1 SQVTM and CDR2 ANQGSEA. After removal of 4 bases from V and 5 bases from J, the junction contained 4 bases not matched to a gene.

Ten or more counts support this clonotype. The rearrangement links TRBV20-1 to TRBJ2-3; 11 nucleotides agree with TRBD1. This CDR3 is 16 amino acids long. Trimming took 6 bases from V and 2 from J; bases not matched to a gene: 10. Germline V gives CDR1 DFQATT, CDR2 SNEGSKA (reference sequence). CDR3 sequence reads: CSAHGTGGTHTDTQYF. The CDR3 coding sequence is TGCAGTGCCCACGGGACAGGGGGTACCCACACAGATACGCAGTATTTT.

In this sample, this clonotype turned up many times. The V and J genes are TRBV10-3 and TRBJ2-1; D is possibly TRBD1 (6 bases). V lost 5 bases, J lost 8 bases, and 13 bases lay in between. The CDR3 is made up of 13 amino acids. Germline V gives CDR1 ENHRY, CDR2 SYGVKD. CDR3 sequence: CAISTSQGHEQFF. CDR3 in DNA: TGTGCCATCAGTACCTCCCAGGGGCATGAGCAGTTCTTC.

The CDR3 DNA reads as TGCAGTGCTAGCGGCGACAGGGTACCCGGGGAGCTGTTTTTT. Encoded protein: CSASGDRVPGELFF. This chain links TRBV20-1 with TRBJ2-2; TRBD1 aligns across 7 bases. V dropped 3 bases and J dropped 6; count of bases not matched to a gene: 7. The CDR3 loop spans 14 amino acids. CDR1 DFQATT and CDR2 SNEGSKA come from the germline V gene (reference sequence).